The 14 T cell receptor beta chains below come from one sample, sequenced in a study of shared clonotypes between healthy human individuals. Repertoires were generated with immunoSEQ multiplex PCR, while TCRdb's copy carries only in-frame clones and drops some. The sample has 100,000 or so clones, roughly 66% seen once. The source material was memory CD8+ T cells sorted from blood. This sample's subset: CD45RO+ cells pooled with CCR7-negative TemRA cells. The origin of the receptors is a woman aged 30 to 39 in good health.

The chain uses TRBV7-8 and TRBJ1-1; weak D call: TRBD1 (5 bases). Trimming took 3 bases from V and 4 from J, leaving 18 bases between them. CDR1 SGHVS and CDR2 FQNEAQ come from the germline V gene. The CDR3 is made up of 16 amino acids. The CDR3 bases are TGTGCCAGCAGCTTTGGTTTGACAGCCCGAGGCACTGAAGCTTTCTTT. This translates into CASSFGLTARGTEAFF.

This clone was seen many times. This chain joins TRBV6-4 and TRBJ2-6, with D perhaps TRBD1 or TRBD2 (5 bases each). Trimming shortened V by 2 bases and J by 0 bases, and 8 bases separated the two germline ends. The germline CDR1 and CDR2 sequences are MRHNA and SNTAGT. This CDR3 has 16 residues. The CDR3: CASSDGGRSGANVLTF. DNA for the CDR3: TGTGCCAGCAGTGACGGGGGACGCTCTGGGGCCAACGTCCTGACTTTC.

The chain joins TRBV28 to TRBJ2-3, with 10 positions matching TRBD2. Trimming removed 5 bases from V and 5 bases from J; junction bases left unmatched: 7. This CDR3 spans 15 amino acids. Germline CDR1 and CDR2: MDHEN and SYDVKM. CDR3 DNA sequence: TGTGCCAGCAGTCCTAGCGGGAGAAGAGGAGATACGCAGTATTTT. Amino acids: CASSPSGRRGDTQYF. The entire variable domain, with the rest obtained from reference TRBV28 and TRBJ2-3, is as follows: DVKVTQSSRYLVKRTGEKVFLECVQDMDHENMFWYRQDPGLGLRLIYFSYDVKMKEKGDIPEGYSVSREKKERFSLILESASTNQTSMYLCASSPSGRRGDTQYFGPGTRLTVL.

About this clone: Other DNA variants within this sample encode the same CDR3. The genes are TRBV9 and TRBJ2-2; D ambiguous. The V gene's germline CDR1 is SGDLS and CDR2 YYNGEE. The CDR3 sequence is 14 residues long. V dropped 1 base and J dropped 4 bases, with 8 bases sitting between them. CDR3 nucleotide sequence: TGTGCCAGCAGCGTATCCTGGGGCACCGGGGAGCTGTTTTTT. Translating gives CASSVSWGTGELFF.

This clone turned up a few times. This chain links TRBV7-9 with TRBJ2-3; D gene unclear. Germline CDR1 reads SEHNR; CDR2 reads FQNEAQ (reference sequence). V gave up 4 bases and J gave up 2 bases, with 13 bases separating them. This CDR3 is built from 15 residues. The CDR3 bases are TGTGCCAGCAGCTCCCCACAATTCCACACAGATACGCAGTATTTT. This gives the protein CASSSPQFHTDTQYF.

A single count supports this clone. This chain links TRBV27 with TRBJ1-2, with D possibly being TRBD1 (5 bases). Germline loops: CDR1 MNHEY, CDR2 SMNVEV (reference sequence). V lost 6 bases and J 4 bases, leaving 9 bases between the germline ends. This CDR3 is 12 amino acids long. CDR3 bases: TGTGCCAGCAGGTTTGGGACCTATGGCTACACCTTC. It codes for CASRFGTYGYTF.

V usage is TRBV28 and J usage is TRBJ2-7; D remains unclear. CDR1 and CDR2 from the germline V gene are MDHEN and SYDVKM. V lost 4 bases and J lost 6, with 10 bases in between. The CDR3 is made up of 12 amino acids. As DNA, the CDR3 is TGTGCCAGCAGTTCTCGAGTACCCGAGCAGTACTTC. It specifies CASSSRVPEQYF.

In this sample, this clone turned up once. One base separates it from a far larger clone, so it is likely a read error. The chain employs TRBV25-1 and TRBJ2-3; 10 bases fit TRBD2. Germline trimming cut 2 bases from V and 2 bases from J; bases unmatched to any gene: 1. CDR1 is MGHDK and CDR2 is SYGVNS in the germline V gene. The CDR3 has 15 residues. CDR3 residues: CASSELAGVTDTQYF. In nucleotides, the CDR3 is TGTGCCAGCAGTGAACTAGCGGGAGTCACAGATACGCAGTATTTT.

This sequence joins TRBV19 and TRBJ2-1; either TRBD1 or TRBD2 may supply D (5 bases each). Germline V gene lookup returns CDR1 LNHDA and CDR2 SQIVND (reference sequence). This CDR3 has 14 amino acids. The V end lost 5 bases, the J end lost 6 bases, and 14 bases lay between the germline ends. In DNA, the CDR3 is TGTGCCAGTAGTGCTAGCCAGGGTTCCAATGAGCAGTTCTTC. As protein: CASSASQGSNEQFF.

This chain uses TRBV19 with TRBJ2-2; no clear D gene. The length of the CDR3 is 15 residues. Germline values: CDR1 LNHDA, CDR2 SQIVND (reference sequence). The V and J ends lost 3 bases and 4 bases respectively, with 12 bases between them. The CDR3 is CASSISQTSTGELFF. CDR3 DNA: TGTGCCAGTAGTATCAGTCAGACATCCACCGGGGAGCTGTTTTTT.

This rearrangement joins TRBV5-5 to TRBJ1-2; 9 positions match TRBD1. There are 13 residues in the CDR3. J lost 8 bases, V lost 4 bases, and 6 bases had no gene match. CDR1 and CDR2 from the germline V gene are SGHKS and YYEKEE (reference sequence). Here the CDR3 reads CASSPGQGGGYTF. The CDR3 DNA follows: TGTGCCAGCAGCCCGGGACAGGGTGGCGGCTACACCTTC.

This clone was detected a few times. The genes are TRBV30 and TRBJ1-3; D not certain. This CDR3 is built from 14 residues. CDR1 GTSNPN and CDR2 SVGIG come from the germline V gene (reference sequence). Trimming stripped 3 bases from V and 1 base from J, with 10 bases between. DNA of the CDR3: TGTGCCTGGAGCTCAGGCTATTCTGGAAACACCATATATTTT. It is translated as CAWSSGYSGNTIYF.

V is TRBV6-1 and J is TRBJ2-7, with D tentatively TRBD2 (6 bases). CDR3 length: 15 residues. CDR1 is MNHNS and CDR2 is SASEGT in the germline V gene. V was cut by 7 bases and J by 3 bases, with 19 bases left in between. CDR3 nucleotide sequence: TGTGCCAGCACGACGGGGGAAAGCGGAGTCTACGAGCAGTACTTC. Amino acid sequence: CASTTGESGVYEQYF.

A note on this clone: Germline is not matched at one junction end, which may reflect a read error. The rearrangement links TRBV2 to TRBJ2-2; 8 bases are a match to TRBD1. The CDR3 has 14 amino acids. The germline V gene has CDR1 SNHLY and CDR2 FYNNEI. CDR3 region: CASSWTGNAGELFF. DNA of the CDR3: TGTGCCAGCAGTTGGACAGGGAACGCCGGGGAGCTGTTTTTT. The full variable domain, completed using reference TRBV2 and TRBJ2-2, is EPEVTQTPSHQVTQMGQEVILRCVPISNHLYFYWYRQILGQKVEFLVSFYNNEISEKSEIFDDQFSVERPDGSNFTLKIRSTKLEDSAMYFCASSWTGNAGELFFGEGSRLTVL.